The T cell receptor beta chain under discussion was sequenced for a study of T cells in Graves' hyperthyroidism and ophthalmopathy. The V gene lost 7 bases and the J gene lost 7 bases, with 17 bases spanning the gap. The CDR3 totals 12 residues. CDR1 DFQATT and CDR2 SNEGSKA come from the germline V gene (reference sequence). Note on this clonotype: The antigen is not known.

In the ophthalmopathy cohort, Clinical Activity Score was at least 3, NOSPECS grade at least 4, and duration under 3 months. Not enrolled were patients with uncontrolled infection, other autoimmune disease, pregnancy or lactation. Overall study findings and caveats: A model using 13 V-J features told ophthalmopathy apart from stable hyperthyroidism.

What was amplified from RNA transcripts were TCR beta CDR3 regions. First-round RT-PCR targeting the TCR CDR3 was performed with the HTBI primer set. TCRdb recomputed calls from the multiplex PCR reads with MiXCR, one row per CDR3 protein. The data show over 250,000 distinct CDR3 sequences, with roughly an eighth seen just once and approximately 35% held by the top ten. The V and J genes are TRBV20-1 and TRBJ2-7; D gene ambiguous. The clonotype was recovered from a woman in her thirties or forties with Graves' ophthalmopathy. The sample comprised blood. Here the CDR3 DNA reads TGCAGTGTCAGTCCAGCCGTCTTTGAGCAGTACTTC. This codes for CSVSPAVFEQYF.